This T cell receptor (beta chain) was recovered during a study of siplizumab effects on memory and regulatory T cells. With respect to this clone: The antigen remains undetermined.

The study's findings and limits: Of the proliferating CD4+ or CD8+ clones, roughly 75-96% lacked a naive or memory phenotype that could be assigned.

Naive, memory, effector memory and TEMRA subsets, all unstimulated, were sequenced in a few donor pairs. This CDR3 spans 14 amino acids. Germline lookup yields CDR1 SGHAT and CDR2 FQNNGV. The V and J ends lost 5 bases and 3 bases respectively, with 10 bases between them. Some 10^5 TCR templates were assayed per sample. The table came from immunoSEQ multiplex PCR; TCRdb's copy has only in-frame clones and leaves some out. The sample shows roughly 68,000 clones, roughly 85% of them seen only once. The chain joins TRBV11-2 to TRBJ1-4; perhaps TRBD1 as D (6 bases). The sequenced material came from memory CD4+ T cells sorted from blood. This TCR came from a human donor in good health. The CDR3 DNA reads TGTGCCAGCAGCAGGGGGATGGCTAATGAAAAACTGTTTTTT. It is translated as CASSRGMANEKLFF.